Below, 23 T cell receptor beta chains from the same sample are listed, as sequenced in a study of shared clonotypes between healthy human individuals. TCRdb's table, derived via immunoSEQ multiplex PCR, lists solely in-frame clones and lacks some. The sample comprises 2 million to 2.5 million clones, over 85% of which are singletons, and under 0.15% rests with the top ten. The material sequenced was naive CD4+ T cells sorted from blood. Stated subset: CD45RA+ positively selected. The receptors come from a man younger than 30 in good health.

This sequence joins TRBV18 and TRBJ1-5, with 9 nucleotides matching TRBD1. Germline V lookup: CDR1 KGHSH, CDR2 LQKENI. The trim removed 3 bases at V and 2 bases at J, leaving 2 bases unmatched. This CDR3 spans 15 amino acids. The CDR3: CASSPRQGGNQPQHF. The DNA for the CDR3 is TGTGCCAGCTCACCTAGACAGGGGGGCAATCAGCCCCAGCATTTT.

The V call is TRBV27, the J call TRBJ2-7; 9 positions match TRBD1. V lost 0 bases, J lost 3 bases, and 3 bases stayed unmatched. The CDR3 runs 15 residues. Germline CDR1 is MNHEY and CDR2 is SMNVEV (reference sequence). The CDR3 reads CASSLSGTGNYEQYF. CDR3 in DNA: TGTGCCAGCAGTTTATCGGGGACAGGGAACTACGAGCAGTACTTC.

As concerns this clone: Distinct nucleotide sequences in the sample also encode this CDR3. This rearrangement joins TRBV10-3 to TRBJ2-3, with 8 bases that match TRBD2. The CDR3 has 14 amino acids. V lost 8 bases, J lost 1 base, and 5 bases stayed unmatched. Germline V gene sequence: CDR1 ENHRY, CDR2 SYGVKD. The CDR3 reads CAISGLAGTDTQYF. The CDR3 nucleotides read TGTGCCATCTCCGGACTAGCAGGCACAGATACGCAGTATTTT.

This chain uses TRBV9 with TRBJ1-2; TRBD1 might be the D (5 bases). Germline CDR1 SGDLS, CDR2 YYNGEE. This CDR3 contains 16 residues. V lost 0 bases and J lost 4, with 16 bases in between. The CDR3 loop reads CASSVEDQGLIYGYTF. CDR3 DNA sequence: TGTGCCAGCAGCGTAGAGGATCAGGGTCTGATCTATGGCTACACCTTC.

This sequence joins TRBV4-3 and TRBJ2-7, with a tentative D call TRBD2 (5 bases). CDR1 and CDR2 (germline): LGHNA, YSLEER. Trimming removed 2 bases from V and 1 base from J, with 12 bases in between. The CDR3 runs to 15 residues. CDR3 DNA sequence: TGCGCCAGCAGCCAAATACCCGGGGAATCCTACGAGCAGTACTTC. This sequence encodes CASSQIPGESYEQYF.

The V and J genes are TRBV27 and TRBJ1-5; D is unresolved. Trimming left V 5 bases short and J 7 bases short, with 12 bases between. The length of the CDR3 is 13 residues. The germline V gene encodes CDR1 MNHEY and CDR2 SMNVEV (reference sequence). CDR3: CASSLEGRQPQHF. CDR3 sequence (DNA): TGTGCCAGCAGTCTGGAGGGTAGGCAGCCCCAGCATTTT.

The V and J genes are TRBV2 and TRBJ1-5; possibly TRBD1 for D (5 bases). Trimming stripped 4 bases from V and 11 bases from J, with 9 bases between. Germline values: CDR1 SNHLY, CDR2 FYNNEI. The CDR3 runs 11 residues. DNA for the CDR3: TGTGCCAGCAGTGTAGGGGCGGCCCAGCATTTT. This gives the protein CASSVGAAQHF.

As DNA, the CDR3 is TGTGCCAGTAGTTCCCCCGGGGGAGGCAATTCACCCCTCCACTTT. Its translation: CASSSPGGGNSPLHF. V gene TRBV19 combines with J gene TRBJ1-6; perhaps TRBD1 as D (5 bases). The CDR3 contains 15 residues. CDR1 is LNHDA and CDR2 is SQIVND in the germline V gene (reference sequence). With 5 bases removed from V and 7 bases from J, the gap between germline ends came to 15 bases.

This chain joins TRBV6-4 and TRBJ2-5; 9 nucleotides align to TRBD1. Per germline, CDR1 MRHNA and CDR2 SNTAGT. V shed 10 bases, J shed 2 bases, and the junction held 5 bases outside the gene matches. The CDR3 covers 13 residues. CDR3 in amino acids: CAISGTGQETQYF. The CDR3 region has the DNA TGTGCCATTTCGGGGACAGGGCAAGAGACCCAGTACTTC.

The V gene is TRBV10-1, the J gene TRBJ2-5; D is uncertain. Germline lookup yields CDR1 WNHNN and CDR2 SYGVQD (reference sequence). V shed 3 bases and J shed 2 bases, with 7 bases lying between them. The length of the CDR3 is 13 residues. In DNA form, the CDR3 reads TGCGCCAGCAGTGAAACAGATCAAGAGACCCAGTACTTC. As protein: CASSETDQETQYF.

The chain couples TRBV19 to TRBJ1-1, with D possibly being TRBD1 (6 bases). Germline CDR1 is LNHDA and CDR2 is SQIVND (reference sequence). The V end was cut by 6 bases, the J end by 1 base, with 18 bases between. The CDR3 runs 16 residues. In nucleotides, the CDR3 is TGTGCCAGTAGCCATAGAATGGGGGCATGGAACACTGAAGCTTTCTTT. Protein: CASSHRMGAWNTEAFF. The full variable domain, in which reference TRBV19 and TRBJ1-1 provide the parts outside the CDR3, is DGGITQSPKYLFRKEGQNVTLSCEQNLNHDAMYWYRQDPGQGLRLIYYSQIVNDFQKGDIAEGYSVSREKKESFPLTVTSAQKNPTAFYLCASSHRMGAWNTEAFFGQGTRLTVV.

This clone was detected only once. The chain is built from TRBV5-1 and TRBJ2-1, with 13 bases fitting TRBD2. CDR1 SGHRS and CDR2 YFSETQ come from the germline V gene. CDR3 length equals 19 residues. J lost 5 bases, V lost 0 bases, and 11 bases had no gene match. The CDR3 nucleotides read TGCGCCAGCAGCTTGGCCCCCGTGACTAGCGGGAGGTTCAACAATGAGCAGTTCTTC. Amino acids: CASSLAPVTSGRFNNEQFF. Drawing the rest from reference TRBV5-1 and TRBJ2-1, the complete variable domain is KAGVTQTPRYLIKTRGQQVTLSCSPISGHRSVSWYQQTPGQGLQFLFEYFSETQRNKGNFPGRFSGRQFSNSRSEMNVSTLELGDSALYLCASSLAPVTSGRFNNEQFFGPGTRLTVL.

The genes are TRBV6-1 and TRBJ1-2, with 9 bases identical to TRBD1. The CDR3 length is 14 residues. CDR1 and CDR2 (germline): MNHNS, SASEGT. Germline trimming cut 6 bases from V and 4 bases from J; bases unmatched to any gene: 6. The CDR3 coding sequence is TGTGCCAGCAGGTCCGGGACAGGGACCTATGGCTACACCTTC. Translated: CASRSGTGTYGYTF.

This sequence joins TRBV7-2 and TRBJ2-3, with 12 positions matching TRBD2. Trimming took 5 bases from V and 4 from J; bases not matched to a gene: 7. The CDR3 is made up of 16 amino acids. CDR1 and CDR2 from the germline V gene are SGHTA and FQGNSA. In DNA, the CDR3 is TGTGCCAGCAGCATGAGACTAGCGGGAGAGGCAGATACGCAGTATTTT. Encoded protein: CASSMRLAGEADTQYF.

The chain's CDR3 is CASTQGGKRDIQYF. The CDR3 bases are TGTGCCAGCACCCAGGGGGGGAAAAGGGACATTCAGTACTTC. V gene TRBV6-5 combines with J gene TRBJ2-4; D may be TRBD1 or TRBD2 (7 bases each). The CDR3 length is 14 residues. Between the trimmed V and J ends, which lost 7 bases and 8 bases, there was a span of 18 bases. Germline V CDR1 and CDR2: MNHEY, SVGAGI.

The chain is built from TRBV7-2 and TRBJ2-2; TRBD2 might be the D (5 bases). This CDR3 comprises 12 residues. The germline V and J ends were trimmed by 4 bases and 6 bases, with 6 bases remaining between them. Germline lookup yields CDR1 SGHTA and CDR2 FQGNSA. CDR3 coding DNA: TGTGCCAGCAGCTCGCGGGCCGGGGAGCTGTTTTTT. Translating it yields CASSSRAGELFF.

The chain's CDR3 is CASSKVDGPSSGANVLTF. CDR3 in DNA: TGCGCCAGCAGCAAAGTTGACGGACCTAGCTCTGGGGCCAACGTCCTGACTTTC. The chain has TRBV4-1 and TRBJ2-6; D is uncertain. In germline, CDR1 is MGHRA, CDR2 YSYEKL. CDR3 length equals 18 residues. With 5 bases removed from V and 0 bases from J, the gap between germline ends came to 17 bases.

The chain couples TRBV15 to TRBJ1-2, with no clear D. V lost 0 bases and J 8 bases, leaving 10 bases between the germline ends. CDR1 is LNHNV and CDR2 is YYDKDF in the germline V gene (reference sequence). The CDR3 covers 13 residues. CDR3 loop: CATSRDGSGGYTF. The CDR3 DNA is TGTGCCACCAGCAGAGATGGGAGCGGCGGCTACACCTTC.

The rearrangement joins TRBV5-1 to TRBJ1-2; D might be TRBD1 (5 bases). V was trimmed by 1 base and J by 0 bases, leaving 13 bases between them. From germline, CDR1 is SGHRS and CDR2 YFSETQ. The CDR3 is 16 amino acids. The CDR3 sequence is CASSLFEGRTNYGYTF. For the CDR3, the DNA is TGCGCCAGCAGCTTGTTTGAGGGGAGGACTAACTATGGCTACACCTTC.

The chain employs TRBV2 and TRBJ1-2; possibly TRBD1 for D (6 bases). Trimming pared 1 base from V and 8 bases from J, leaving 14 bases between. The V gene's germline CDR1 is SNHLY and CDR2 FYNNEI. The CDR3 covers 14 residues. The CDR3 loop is CASSEDGGLWGYTF. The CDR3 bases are TGTGCCAGCAGTGAAGATGGGGGGCTTTGGGGCTACACCTTC.

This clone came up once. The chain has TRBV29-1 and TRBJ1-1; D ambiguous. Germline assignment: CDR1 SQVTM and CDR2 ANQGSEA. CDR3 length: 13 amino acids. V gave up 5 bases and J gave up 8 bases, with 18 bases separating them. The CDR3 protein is CSVCRHPAEEAFF. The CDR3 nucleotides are TGCAGCGTTTGTAGACATCCGGCGGAGGAAGCTTTCTTT.

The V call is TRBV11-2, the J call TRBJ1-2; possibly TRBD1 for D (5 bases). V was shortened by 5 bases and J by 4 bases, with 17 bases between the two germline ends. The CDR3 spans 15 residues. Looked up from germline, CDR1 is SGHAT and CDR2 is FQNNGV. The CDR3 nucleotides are TGTGCCAGCAGCATGGGAAGACAGATTTTCTATGGCTACACCTTC. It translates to CASSMGRQIFYGYTF.

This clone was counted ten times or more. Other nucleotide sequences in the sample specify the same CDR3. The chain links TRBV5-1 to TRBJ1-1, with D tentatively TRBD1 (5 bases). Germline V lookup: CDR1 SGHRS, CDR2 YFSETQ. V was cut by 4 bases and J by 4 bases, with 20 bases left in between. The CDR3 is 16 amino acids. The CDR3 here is CASSPRLGEAFTEAFF. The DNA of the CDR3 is TGCGCCAGCAGCCCCCGGTTGGGGGAAGCCTTCACTGAAGCTTTCTTT. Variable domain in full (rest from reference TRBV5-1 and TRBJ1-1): KAGVTQTPRYLIKTRGQQVTLSCSPISGHRSVSWYQQTPGQGLQFLFEYFSETQRNKGNFPGRFSGRQFSNSRSEMNVSTLELGDSALYLCASSPRLGEAFTEAFFGQGTRLTVV.